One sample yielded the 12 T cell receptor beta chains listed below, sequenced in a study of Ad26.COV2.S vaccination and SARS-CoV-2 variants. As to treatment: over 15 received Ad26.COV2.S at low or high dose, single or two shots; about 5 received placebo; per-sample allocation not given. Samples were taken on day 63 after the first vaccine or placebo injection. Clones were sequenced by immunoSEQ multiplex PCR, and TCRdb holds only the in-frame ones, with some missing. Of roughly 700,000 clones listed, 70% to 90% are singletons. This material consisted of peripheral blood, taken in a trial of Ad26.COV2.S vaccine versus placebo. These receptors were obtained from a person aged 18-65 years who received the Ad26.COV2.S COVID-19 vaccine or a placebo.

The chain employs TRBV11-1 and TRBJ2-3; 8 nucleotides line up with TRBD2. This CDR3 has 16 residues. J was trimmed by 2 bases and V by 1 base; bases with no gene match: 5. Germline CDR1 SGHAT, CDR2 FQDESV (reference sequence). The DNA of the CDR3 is TGTGCCAGCAGCTTAGGGACTAGCTACCACACAGATACGCAGTATTTT. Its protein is CASSLGTSYHTDTQYF.

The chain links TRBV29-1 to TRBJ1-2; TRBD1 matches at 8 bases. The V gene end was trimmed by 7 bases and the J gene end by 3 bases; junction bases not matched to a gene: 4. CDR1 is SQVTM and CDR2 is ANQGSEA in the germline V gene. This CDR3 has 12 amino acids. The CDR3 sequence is CSAPTGDYGYTF. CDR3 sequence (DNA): TGCAGCGCTCCGACAGGGGACTATGGCTACACCTTC.

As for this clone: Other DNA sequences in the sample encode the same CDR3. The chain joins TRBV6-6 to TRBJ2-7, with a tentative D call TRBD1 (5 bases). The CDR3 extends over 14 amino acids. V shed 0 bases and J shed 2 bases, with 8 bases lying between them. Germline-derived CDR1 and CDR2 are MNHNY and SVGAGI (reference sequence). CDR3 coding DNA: TGTGCCAGCAGTTACTCTTCAGGGACCTACGAGCAGTACTTC. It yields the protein CASSYSSGTYEQYF.

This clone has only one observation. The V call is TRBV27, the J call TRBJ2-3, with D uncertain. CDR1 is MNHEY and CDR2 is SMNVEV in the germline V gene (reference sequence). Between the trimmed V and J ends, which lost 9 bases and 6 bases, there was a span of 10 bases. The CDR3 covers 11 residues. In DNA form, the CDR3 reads TGTGCCAGTAGTGGTGCGGATACGCAGTATTTT. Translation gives CASSGADTQYF.

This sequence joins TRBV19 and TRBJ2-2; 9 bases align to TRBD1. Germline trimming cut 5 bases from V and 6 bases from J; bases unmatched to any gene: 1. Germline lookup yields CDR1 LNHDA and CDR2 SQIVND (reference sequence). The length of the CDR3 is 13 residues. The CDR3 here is CASSWDRAGELFF. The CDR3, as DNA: TGTGCCAGTAGTTGGGACAGGGCCGGGGAGCTGTTTTTT.

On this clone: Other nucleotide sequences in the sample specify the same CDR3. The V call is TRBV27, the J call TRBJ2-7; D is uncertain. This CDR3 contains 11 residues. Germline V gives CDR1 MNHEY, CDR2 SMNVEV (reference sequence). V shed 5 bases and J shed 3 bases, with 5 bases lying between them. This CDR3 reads CASSRGYEQYF. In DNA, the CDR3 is TGTGCCAGCAGTAGAGGCTACGAGCAGTACTTC.

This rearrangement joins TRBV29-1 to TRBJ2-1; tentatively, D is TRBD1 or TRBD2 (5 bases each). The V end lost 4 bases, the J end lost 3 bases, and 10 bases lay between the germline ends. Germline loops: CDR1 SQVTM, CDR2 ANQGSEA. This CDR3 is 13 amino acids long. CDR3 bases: TGCAGCGTTGCAGGGAGAATCTACAATGAGCAGTTCTTC. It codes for CSVAGRIYNEQFF.

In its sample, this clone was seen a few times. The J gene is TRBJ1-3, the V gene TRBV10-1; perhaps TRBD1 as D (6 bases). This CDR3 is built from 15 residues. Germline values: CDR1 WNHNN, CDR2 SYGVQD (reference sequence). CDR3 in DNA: TGCGCGACCCAACGGGGGGCCAACTCTGGAAACACCATATATTTT. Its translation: CATQRGANSGNTIYF.

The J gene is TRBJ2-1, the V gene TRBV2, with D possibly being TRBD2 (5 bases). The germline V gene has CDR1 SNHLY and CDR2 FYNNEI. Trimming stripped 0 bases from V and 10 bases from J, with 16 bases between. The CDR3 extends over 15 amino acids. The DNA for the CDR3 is TGTGCCAGCAGTGAAGCAACAGCGGCGATCAGCGAGCAGTTCTTC. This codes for CASSEATAAISEQFF. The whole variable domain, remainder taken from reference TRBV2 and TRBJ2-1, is EPEVTQTPSHQVTQMGQEVILRCVPISNHLYFYWYRQILGQKVEFLVSFYNNEISEKSEIFDDQFSVERPDGSNFTLKIRSTKLEDSAMYFCASSEATAAISEQFFGPGTRLTVL.

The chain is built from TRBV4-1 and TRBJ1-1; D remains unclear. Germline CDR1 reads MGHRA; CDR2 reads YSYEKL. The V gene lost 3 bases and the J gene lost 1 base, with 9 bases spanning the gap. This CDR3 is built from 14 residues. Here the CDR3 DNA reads TGCGCCAGCAGCCATCCTGACCGGAACACTGAAGCTTTCTTT. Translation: CASSHPDRNTEAFF.

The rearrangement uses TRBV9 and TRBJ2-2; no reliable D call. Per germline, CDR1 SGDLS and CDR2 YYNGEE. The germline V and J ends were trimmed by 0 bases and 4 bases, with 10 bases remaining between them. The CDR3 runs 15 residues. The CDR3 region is CASSVVAEVTGELFF. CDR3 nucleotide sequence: TGTGCCAGCAGCGTAGTGGCAGAGGTCACCGGGGAGCTGTTTTTT.

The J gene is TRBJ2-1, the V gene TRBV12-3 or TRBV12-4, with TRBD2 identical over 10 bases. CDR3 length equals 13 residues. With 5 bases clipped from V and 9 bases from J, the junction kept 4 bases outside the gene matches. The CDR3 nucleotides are TGTGCCAGCAGTAGCGGGGGGGGCCTTGAGCAGTTCTTC. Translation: CASSSGGGLEQFF.